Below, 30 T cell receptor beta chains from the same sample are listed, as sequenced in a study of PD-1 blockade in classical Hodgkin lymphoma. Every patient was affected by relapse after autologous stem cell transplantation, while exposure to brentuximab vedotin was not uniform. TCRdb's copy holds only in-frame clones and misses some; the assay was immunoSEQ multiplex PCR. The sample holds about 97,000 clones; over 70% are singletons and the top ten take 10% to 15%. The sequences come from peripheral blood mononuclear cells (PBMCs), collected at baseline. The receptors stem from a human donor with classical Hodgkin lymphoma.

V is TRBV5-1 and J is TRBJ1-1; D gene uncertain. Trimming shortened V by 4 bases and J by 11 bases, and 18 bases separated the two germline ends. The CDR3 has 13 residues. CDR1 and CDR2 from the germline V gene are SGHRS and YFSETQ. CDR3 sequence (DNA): TGCGCCAGCAGCCCCGAACAATCTCAAGGGGCTTTCTTT. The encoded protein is CASSPEQSQGAFF.

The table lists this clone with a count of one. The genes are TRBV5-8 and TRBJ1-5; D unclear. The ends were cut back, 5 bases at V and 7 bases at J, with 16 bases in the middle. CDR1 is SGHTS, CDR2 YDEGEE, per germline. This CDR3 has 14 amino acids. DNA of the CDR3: TGTGCCAGCAGACGCCTGACGGTAGTACAGCCCCAGCATTTT. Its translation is CASRRLTVVQPQHF.

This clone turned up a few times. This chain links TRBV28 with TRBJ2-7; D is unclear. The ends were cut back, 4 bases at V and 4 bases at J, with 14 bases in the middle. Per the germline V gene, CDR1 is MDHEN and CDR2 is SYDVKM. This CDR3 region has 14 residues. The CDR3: CASSSGLSAYEQYF. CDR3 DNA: TGTGCCAGCAGTTCCGGCCTGAGCGCTTACGAGCAGTACTTC. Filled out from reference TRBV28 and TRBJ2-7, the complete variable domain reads DVKVTQSSRYLVKRTGEKVFLECVQDMDHENMFWYRQDPGLGLRLIYFSYDVKMKEKGDIPEGYSVSREKKERFSLILESASTNQTSMYLCASSSGLSAYEQYFGPGTRLTVT.

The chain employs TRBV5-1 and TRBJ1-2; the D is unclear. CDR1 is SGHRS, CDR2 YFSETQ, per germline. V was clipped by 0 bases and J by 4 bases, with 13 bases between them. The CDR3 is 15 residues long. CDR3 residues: CASSLDGSVTYGYTF. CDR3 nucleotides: TGCGCCAGCAGCTTGGATGGCAGTGTAACCTATGGCTACACCTTC.

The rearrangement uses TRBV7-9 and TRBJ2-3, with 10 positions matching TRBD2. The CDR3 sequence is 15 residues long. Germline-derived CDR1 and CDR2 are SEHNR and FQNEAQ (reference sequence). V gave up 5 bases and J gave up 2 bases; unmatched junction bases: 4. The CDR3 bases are TGTGCCAGCAGCACAGGACTAGCGGACACAGATACGCAGTATTTT. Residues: CASSTGLADTDTQYF.

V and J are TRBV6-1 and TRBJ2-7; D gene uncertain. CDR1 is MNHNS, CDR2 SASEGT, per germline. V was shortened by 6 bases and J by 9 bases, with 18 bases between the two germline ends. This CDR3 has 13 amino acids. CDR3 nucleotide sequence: TGTGCCAGCAGGCCGGCCCTCCAGCTGGGGCAGTACTTC. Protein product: CASRPALQLGQYF.

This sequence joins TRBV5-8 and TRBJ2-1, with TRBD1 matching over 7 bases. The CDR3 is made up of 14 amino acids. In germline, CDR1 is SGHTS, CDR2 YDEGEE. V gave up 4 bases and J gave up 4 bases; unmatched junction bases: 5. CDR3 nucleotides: TGTGCCAGCAGCACAGGGGCCCCTTACAATGAGCAGTTCTTC. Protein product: CASSTGAPYNEQFF. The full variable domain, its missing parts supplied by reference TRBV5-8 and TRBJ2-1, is EAGVTQSPTHLIKTRGQQATLRCSPISGHTSVYWYQQALGLGLQFLLWYDEGEERNRGNFPPRFSGRQFPNYSSELNVNALELEDSALYLCASSTGAPYNEQFFGPGTRLTVL.

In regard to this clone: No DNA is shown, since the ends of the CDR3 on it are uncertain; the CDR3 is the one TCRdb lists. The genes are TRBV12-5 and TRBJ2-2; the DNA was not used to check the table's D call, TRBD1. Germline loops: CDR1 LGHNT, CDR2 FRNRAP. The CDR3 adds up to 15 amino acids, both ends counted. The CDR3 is CASGLGMGQRGELFF.

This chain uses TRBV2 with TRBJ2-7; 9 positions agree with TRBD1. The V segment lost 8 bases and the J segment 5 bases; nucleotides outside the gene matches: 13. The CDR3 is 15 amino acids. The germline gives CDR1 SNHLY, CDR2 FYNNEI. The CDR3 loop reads CASGPPGQGVHEQYF. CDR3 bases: TGTGCCAGCGGACCTCCGGGACAGGGTGTCCACGAGCAGTACTTC.

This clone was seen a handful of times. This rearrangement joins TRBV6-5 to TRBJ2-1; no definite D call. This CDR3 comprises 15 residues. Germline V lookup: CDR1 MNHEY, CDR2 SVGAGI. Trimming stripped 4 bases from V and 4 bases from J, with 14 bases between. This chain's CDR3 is CASSLTSPQYNEQFF. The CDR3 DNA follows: TGTGCCAGCAGTTTGACTTCCCCTCAGTACAATGAGCAGTTCTTC.

This CDR3 is CASSDRLAGKETQYF. The DNA for the CDR3 is TGTGCCAGCAGTGATAGGCTAGCGGGAAAAGAGACCCAGTACTTC. The rearrangement joins TRBV2 to TRBJ2-5; 9 bases are a match to TRBD2. The CDR3 totals 15 residues. Trimming cost V 3 bases and J 3 bases; bases outside gene matches: 5. Germline lookup yields CDR1 SNHLY and CDR2 FYNNEI. Full variable domain (rest looked up from reference TRBV2 and TRBJ2-5): EPEVTQTPSHQVTQMGQEVILRCVPISNHLYFYWYRQILGQKVEFLVSFYNNEISEKSEIFDDQFSVERPDGSNFTLKIRSTKLEDSAMYFCASSDRLAGKETQYFGPGTRLLVL.

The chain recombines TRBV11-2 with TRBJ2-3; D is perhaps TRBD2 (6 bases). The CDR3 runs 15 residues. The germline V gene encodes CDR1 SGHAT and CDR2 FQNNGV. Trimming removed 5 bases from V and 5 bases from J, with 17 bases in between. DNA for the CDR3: TGTGCCAGCAGCAAGTGGAGGGCCTCGATAGATACGCAGTATTTT. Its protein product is CASSKWRASIDTQYF.

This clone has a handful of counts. The CDR3 reads CAISERGTATNTEAFF. CDR3 DNA sequence: TGTGCCATCAGTGAAAGGGGGACAGCGACGAACACTGAAGCTTTCTTT. J is TRBJ1-1 and V is TRBV10-3, with TRBD1 matching over 7 bases. This CDR3 contains 16 residues. Germline loops: CDR1 ENHRY, CDR2 SYGVKD. Germline trimming cut 3 bases from V and 1 base from J; bases unmatched to any gene: 8.

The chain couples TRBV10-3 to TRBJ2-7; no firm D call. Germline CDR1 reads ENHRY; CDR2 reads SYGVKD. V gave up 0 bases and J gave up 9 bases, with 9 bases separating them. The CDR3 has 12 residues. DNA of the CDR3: TGTGCCATCAGTGAGTCGGTTTCAGGGCAGTACTTC. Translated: CAISESVSGQYF.

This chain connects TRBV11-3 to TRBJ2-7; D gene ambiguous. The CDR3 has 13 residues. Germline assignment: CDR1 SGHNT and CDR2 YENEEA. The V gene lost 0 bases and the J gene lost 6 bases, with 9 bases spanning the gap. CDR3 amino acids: CASSLDLMAEQYF. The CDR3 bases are TGTGCCAGCAGCTTAGATTTAATGGCCGAGCAGTACTTC.

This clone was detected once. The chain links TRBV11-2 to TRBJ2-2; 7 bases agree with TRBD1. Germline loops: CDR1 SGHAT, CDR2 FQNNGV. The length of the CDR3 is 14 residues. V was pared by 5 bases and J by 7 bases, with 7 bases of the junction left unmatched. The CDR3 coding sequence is TGTGCCAGCAGCCCACAGGGGCGAGGCGGGGAGCTGTTTTTT. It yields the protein CASSPQGRGGELFF.

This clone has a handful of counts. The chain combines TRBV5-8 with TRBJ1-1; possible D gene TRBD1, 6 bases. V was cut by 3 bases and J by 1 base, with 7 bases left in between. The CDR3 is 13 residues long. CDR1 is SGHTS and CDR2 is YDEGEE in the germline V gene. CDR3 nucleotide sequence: TGTGCCAGCAGCTGGGGGCGGAACACTGAAGCTTTCTTT. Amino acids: CASSWGRNTEAFF.

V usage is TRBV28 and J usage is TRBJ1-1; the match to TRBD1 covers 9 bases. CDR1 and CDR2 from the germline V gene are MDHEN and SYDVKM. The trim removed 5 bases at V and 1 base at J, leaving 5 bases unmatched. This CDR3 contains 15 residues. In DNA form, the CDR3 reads TGTGCCAGCAGTCCTACAGGGGGCAGGAACACTGAAGCTTTCTTT. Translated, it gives CASSPTGGRNTEAFF.

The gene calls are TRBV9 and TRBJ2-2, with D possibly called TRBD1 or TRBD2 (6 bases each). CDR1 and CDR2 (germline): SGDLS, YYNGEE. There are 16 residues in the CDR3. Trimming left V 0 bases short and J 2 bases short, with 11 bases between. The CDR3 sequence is CASSVAGGRNTGELFF. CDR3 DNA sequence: TGTGCCAGCAGCGTAGCCGGGGGCAGAAACACCGGGGAGCTGTTTTTT. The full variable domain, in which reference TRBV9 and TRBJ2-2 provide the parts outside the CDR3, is DSGVTQTPKHLITATGQRVTLRCSPRSGDLSVYWYQQSLDQGLQFLIQYYNGEERAKGNILERFSAQQFPDLHSELNLSSLELGDSALYFCASSVAGGRNTGELFFGEGSRLTVL.

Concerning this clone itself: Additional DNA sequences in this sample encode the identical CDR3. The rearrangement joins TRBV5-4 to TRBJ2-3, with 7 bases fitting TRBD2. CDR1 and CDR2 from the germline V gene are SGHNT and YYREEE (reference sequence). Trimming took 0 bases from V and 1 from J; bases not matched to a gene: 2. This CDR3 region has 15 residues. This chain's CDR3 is CASSLGAGGTDTQYF. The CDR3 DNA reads TGTGCCAGCAGCTTGGGGGCGGGGGGCACAGATACGCAGTATTTT.

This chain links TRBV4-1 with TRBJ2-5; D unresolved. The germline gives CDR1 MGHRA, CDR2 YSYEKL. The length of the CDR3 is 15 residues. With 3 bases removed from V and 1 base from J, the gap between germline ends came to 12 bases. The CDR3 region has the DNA TGCGCCAGCAGCCATAGTCCCGCACTCCAAGAGACCCAGTACTTC. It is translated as CASSHSPALQETQYF.

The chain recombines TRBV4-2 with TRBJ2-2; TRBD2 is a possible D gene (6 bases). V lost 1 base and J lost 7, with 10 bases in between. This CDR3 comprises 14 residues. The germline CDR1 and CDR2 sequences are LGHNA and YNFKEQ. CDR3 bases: TGTGCCAGCAGCCAAGCGGGAGTGTACGGGGAGCTGTTTTTT. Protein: CASSQAGVYGELFF.

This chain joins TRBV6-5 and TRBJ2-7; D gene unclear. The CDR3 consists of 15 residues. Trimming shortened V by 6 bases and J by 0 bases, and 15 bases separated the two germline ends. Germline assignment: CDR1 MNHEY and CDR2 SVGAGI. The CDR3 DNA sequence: TGTGCCAGCAGAGTCCCCGGGTCCCTCTCCTACGAGCAGTACTTC. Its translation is CASRVPGSLSYEQYF.

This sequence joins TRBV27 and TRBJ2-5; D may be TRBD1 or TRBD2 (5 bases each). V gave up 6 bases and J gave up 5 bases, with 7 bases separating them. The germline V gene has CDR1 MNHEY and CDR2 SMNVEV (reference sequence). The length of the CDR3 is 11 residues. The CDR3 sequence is CASRWGETQYF. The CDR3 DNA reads TGTGCCAGCAGGTGGGGGGAGACCCAGTACTTC.

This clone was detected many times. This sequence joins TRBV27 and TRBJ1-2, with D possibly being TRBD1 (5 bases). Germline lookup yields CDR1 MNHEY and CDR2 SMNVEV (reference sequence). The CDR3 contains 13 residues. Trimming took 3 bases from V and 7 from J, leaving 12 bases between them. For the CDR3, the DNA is TGTGCCAGCAGTTTTATTGGGGGTGGTGGCTACACCTTC. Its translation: CASSFIGGGGYTF.

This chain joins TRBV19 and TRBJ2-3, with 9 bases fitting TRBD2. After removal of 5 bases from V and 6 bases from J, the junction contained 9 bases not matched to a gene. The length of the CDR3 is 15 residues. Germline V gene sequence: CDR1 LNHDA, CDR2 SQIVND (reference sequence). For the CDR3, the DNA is TGTGCCAGTAGTGGAGCTAGCGGGACGTCGGATACGCAGTATTTT. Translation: CASSGASGTSDTQYF.

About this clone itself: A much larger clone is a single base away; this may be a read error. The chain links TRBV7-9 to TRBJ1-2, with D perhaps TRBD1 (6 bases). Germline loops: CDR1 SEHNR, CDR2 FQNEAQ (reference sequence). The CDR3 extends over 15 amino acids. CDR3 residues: CASSPKSGGLMGYIF. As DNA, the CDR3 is TGTGCCAGCAGCCCAAAGTCGGGGGGGCTGATGGGCTACATCTTC.

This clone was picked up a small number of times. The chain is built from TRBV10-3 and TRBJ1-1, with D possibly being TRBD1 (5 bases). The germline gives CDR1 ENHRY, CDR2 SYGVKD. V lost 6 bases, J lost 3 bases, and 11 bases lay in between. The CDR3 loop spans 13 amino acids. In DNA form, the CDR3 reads TGTGCCATCAGGGACACCGGCGACACTGAAGCTTTCTTT. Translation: CAIRDTGDTEAFF.

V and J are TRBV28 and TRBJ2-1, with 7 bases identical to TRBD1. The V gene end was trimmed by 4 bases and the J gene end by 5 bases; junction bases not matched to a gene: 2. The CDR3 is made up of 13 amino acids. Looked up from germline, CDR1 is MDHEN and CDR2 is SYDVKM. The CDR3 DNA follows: TGTGCCAGCAGTTCGGGACAGAACAATGAGCAGTTCTTC. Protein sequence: CASSSGQNNEQFF.

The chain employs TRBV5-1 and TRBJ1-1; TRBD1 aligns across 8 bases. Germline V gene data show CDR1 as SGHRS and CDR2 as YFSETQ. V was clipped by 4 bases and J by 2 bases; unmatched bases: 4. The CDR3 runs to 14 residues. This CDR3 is CASSVDRGNTEAFF. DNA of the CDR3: TGCGCCAGCAGCGTTGACAGGGGTAACACTGAAGCTTTCTTT.